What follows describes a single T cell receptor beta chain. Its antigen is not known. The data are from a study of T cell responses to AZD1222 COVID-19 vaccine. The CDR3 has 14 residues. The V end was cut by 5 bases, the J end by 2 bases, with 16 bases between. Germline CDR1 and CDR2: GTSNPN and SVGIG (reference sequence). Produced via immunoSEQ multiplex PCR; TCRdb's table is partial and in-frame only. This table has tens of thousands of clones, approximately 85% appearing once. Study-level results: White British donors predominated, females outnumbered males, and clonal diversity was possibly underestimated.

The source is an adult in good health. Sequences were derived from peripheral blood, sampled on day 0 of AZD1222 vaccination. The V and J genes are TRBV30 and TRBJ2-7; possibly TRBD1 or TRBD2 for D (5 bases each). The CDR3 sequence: CAWGWGSQTYEQYF. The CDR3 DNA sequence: TGTGCCTGGGGTTGGGGGTCCCAGACCTACGAGCAGTACTTC.